Included here is one T cell receptor beta chain sequence, with context. J was trimmed by 5 bases and V by 6 bases; bases with no gene match: 5. CDR1 and CDR2 (germline): SQVTM, ANQGSEA. This CDR3 is built from 12 residues. Assay: immunoSEQ multiplex PCR; the TCRdb copy retains only in-frame clones and omits some. This sample has about 68,000 clones, with 70% to 80% found just once. The entry originates in a study of PD-1 blockade in mismatch repair-deficient tumors. The chain uses TRBV29-1 and TRBJ2-7; 9 bases map to TRBD1. This TCR came from an adult with mismatch repair-deficient cancer. The sequences come from peripheral blood, collected 2 weeks after starting pembrolizumab. The CDR3 sequence: CSVSTGGNEQYF. CDR3 in DNA: TGCAGCGTATCGACAGGGGGTAACGAGCAGTACTTC.